These T cell receptor beta chains were read from a single sample in a study of blood T cell repertoires in COVID-19. The data were produced by immunoSEQ multiplex PCR, yet TCRdb's version contains in-frame clones alone and is incomplete. This sample has 35,000 to 45,000 clones; about 86% occur once, and the top ten carry more than 50%. The sequenced material came from peripheral blood. These receptors were taken from a man in his 70s with acute or convalescent COVID-19. Each CDR3 is given with its conserved first and last residue. D genes are given only for firm matches. Some rows have no size entry. The others give once, few or many, or a class for an expanded clone.

j_gene: TRBJ1-6
v_gene: TRBV19
d_gene: TRBD1
abundance: .
CDR3aa: CASRFDRGDSPLHF
CDR3nt: TGTGCCAGTAGGTTCGACAGGGGAGATTCACCCCTCCACTTT

j_gene: TRBJ2-2
v_gene: TRBV18
d_gene: TRBD1
abundance: .
CDR3aa: CASSYIPGTGNTGELFF
CDR3nt: TGTGCCAGCTCATACATACCCGGGACAGGGAACACCGGGGAGCTGTTTTTT

j_gene: TRBJ1-3
v_gene: TRBV5-1
d_gene: TRBD1
abundance: few
CDR3aa: CASSLDTGAGNTIYF
CDR3nt: TGCGCCAGCAGCTTGGATACAGGGGCTGGAAACACCATATATTTT

j_gene: TRBJ2-2
v_gene: TRBV6-5
d_gene: .
abundance: once
CDR3aa: CASSPMGMGTGELFF
CDR3nt: TGTGCCAGCAGTCCCATGGGCATGGGCACCGGGGAGCTGTTTTTT

j_gene: TRBJ1-6
v_gene: TRBV5-4
d_gene: .
abundance: .
CDR3aa: CASSPEQDSPLHF
CDR3nt: TGTGCCAGCAGCCCGGAACAGGATTCACCCCTCCACTTT

j_gene: TRBJ1-4
v_gene: TRBV27
d_gene: .
abundance: .
CDR3aa: CASSLSQGGEKLFF
CDR3nt: TGTGCCAGCAGTTTATCCCAGGGCGGTGAAAAACTGTTTTTT

j_gene: TRBJ1-4
v_gene: TRBV5-6
d_gene: .
abundance: .
CDR3aa: CASSSGTTNEKLFF
CDR3nt: TGTGCCAGCAGCTCCGGGACAACAAATGAAAAACTGTTTTTT

j_gene: TRBJ1-2
v_gene: TRBV6-2/TRBV6-3
d_gene: .
abundance: once
CDR3aa: CASSSFLQGHRYGYTF
CDR3nt: TGTGCCAGCAGTTCCTTCCTCCAGGGACACCGCTATGGCTACACCTTC

j_gene: TRBJ2-1
v_gene: TRBV12-3/TRBV12-4
d_gene: .
abundance: few
CDR3aa: CASSYPRNEQFF
CDR3nt: TGTGCCAGCAGCTACCCTAGGAATGAGCAGTTCTTC

j_gene: TRBJ2-2
v_gene: TRBV9
d_gene: .
abundance: .
CDR3aa: CASSVVEGAGELFF
CDR3nt: TGTGCCAGCAGCGTAGTAGAGGGGGCCGGGGAGCTGTTTTTT

j_gene: TRBJ1-1
v_gene: TRBV5-4
d_gene: TRBD1
abundance: once
CDR3aa: CASSFNIRTGNTEAFF
CDR3nt: TGTGCCAGCAGCTTCAACATTCGGACAGGCAACACTGAAGCTTTCTTT

j_gene: TRBJ1-1
v_gene: TRBV28
d_gene: .
abundance: .
CDR3aa: CASSLGQKNTEAFF
CDR3nt: TGTGCCAGCAGTTTAGGGCAGAAGAACACTGAAGCTTTCTTT

j_gene: TRBJ2-3
v_gene: TRBV7-2
d_gene: TRBD1
abundance: .
CDR3aa: CASSRTGVADTQYF
CDR3nt: TGTGCCAGCAGTAGGACAGGGGTTGCAGATACGCAGTATTTT

j_gene: TRBJ1-1
v_gene: TRBV3-1/TRBV3-2
d_gene: .
abundance: .
CDR3aa: CASSPLPNTEAFF
CDR3nt: TGTGCCAGCAGCCCCCTCCCGAACACTGAAGCTTTCTTT

j_gene: TRBJ2-3
v_gene: TRBV5-4
d_gene: TRBD1
abundance: once
CDR3aa: CASGPGTGRTDTQYF
CDR3nt: TGTGCCAGCGGTCCCGGGACAGGACGCACAGATACGCAGTATTTT

j_gene: TRBJ2-3
v_gene: TRBV28
d_gene: .
abundance: once
CDR3aa: CASSRGWRGGRDTQYF
CDR3nt: TGTGCCAGCAGTCGGGGATGGAGGGGGGGTAGAGATACGCAGTATTTT

j_gene: TRBJ1-1
v_gene: TRBV28
d_gene: TRBD1
abundance: .
CDR3aa: CASSPGTARAEAFF
CDR3nt: TGTGCCAGCAGTCCAGGGACAGCTCGGGCTGAAGCTTTCTTT

j_gene: TRBJ2-1
v_gene: TRBV27
d_gene: TRBD2
abundance: .
CDR3aa: CASRAGQRGVDEQFF
CDR3nt: TGTGCCAGCAGAGCGGGGCAGCGGGGGGTCGACGAGCAGTTCTTC

j_gene: TRBJ2-2
v_gene: TRBV7-8
d_gene: .
abundance: .
CDR3aa: CASSLVGSRAGELFF
CDR3nt: TGTGCCAGCAGCTTAGTAGGGAGTAGAGCCGGGGAGCTGTTTTTT

j_gene: TRBJ1-5
v_gene: TRBV19
d_gene: .
abundance: .
CDR3aa: CASSMVTQDNQPQHF
CDR3nt: TGTGCCAGTAGTATGGTGACACAAGACAATCAGCCCCAGCATTTT

j_gene: TRBJ2-4
v_gene: TRBV6-2/TRBV6-3
d_gene: .
abundance: .
CDR3aa: CASTPTGSGNIQYF
CDR3nt: TGTGCCAGCACCCCCACGGGGAGTGGAAACATTCAGTACTTC

j_gene: TRBJ2-7
v_gene: TRBV29-1
d_gene: .
abundance: few
CDR3aa: CSAMTRVGGTMYEQYF
CDR3nt: TGCAGCGCTATGACCCGAGTGGGGGGTACCATGTACGAGCAGTACTTC

j_gene: TRBJ2-5
v_gene: TRBV12-3/TRBV12-4
d_gene: .
abundance: .
CDR3aa: CASSLGRQETQYF
CDR3nt: TGTGCCAGCAGTTTGGGCAGACAAGAGACCCAGTACTTC

j_gene: TRBJ2-7
v_gene: TRBV11-2
d_gene: .
abundance: once
CDR3aa: CASSLSSRDYEQYF
CDR3nt: TGTGCCAGCAGCTTATCGTCGAGGGATTACGAGCAGTACTTC

j_gene: TRBJ1-2
v_gene: TRBV28
d_gene: TRBD1
abundance: .
CDR3aa: CASSLRQGGYTF
CDR3nt: TGTGCCAGCAGTTTACGACAGGGCGGCTACACCTTC

j_gene: TRBJ2-1
v_gene: TRBV11-3
d_gene: .
abundance: .
CDR3aa: CASSLLRGTGRVDEQFF
CDR3nt: TGTGCCAGCAGCTTACTAAGGGGGACTGGGAGGGTCGATGAGCAGTTCTTC